Listed here are 21 T cell receptor beta chains from one sample, sequenced in a study of blood T cells in healthy people across ages (dated by TCRdb to the mid-2010s). Receptors were amplified or captured by 5' RACE. These reads were obtained on an Illumina HiSeq 2500. The second PCR ran for roughly 7 to 11 cycles and used a J-beta primer mix along with a sample-barcoded 5' primer. In-frame beta chains were kept once TCRdb had trimmed the public reads at Q25 with fastp and called clones with MiXCR. CDR3 protein duplicates are merged, each entry listing the most common genes and DNA. In all, the sample holds about 540,000 distinct CDR3 sequences, and less than 25% of those were seen once. In total, the top ten clones hold 8.7% of the sample. This sample was also put to use in a study of T cells of mothers and their children.

Specimen: blood. The receptors here all came from a boy under 18 in good health.

This clonotype turned up a few times. V gene TRBV4-3 combines with J gene TRBJ2-3; the D is unclear. Between the trimmed V and J ends, which lost 1 base and 6 bases, there was a span of 11 bases. CDR3 size: 14 residues. Germline V gives CDR1 LGHNA, CDR2 YSLEER. This chain's CDR3 is CASSQVAFSDTQYF. The CDR3 region has the DNA TGCGCCAGCAGCCAAGTCGCGTTTTCGGATACGCAGTATTTT.

V is TRBV12-3 or TRBV12-4 and J is TRBJ2-5; perhaps TRBD2 as D (6 bases). The V end lost 10 bases, the J end lost 5 bases, and 17 bases lay between the germline ends. This CDR3 is built from 13 residues. This CDR3 is CATGGLLVETQYF. DNA of the CDR3: TGTGCCACCGGGGGTCTATTAGTCGAGACCCAGTACTTC.

At least ten counts were recorded for this clonotype. Its ends do not fully match the called genes, so a read error is possible. J is TRBJ1-1 and V is TRBV5-1; D is uncertain. From germline, CDR1 is SGHRS and CDR2 YFSETQ. CDR3 length: 13 residues. CDR3 DNA sequence: TGTGCCAGCAGCTTAGCAGGGAACACTGAAGCTTTCTTT. Translating it yields CASSLAGNTEAFF.

The gene calls are TRBV7-3 and TRBJ2-5; 9 nucleotides match TRBD2. The closer fit of TRBJ2-1 to the DNA end suggests the J call may be wrong. In germline, CDR1 is SGHTA, CDR2 FQGTGA. This CDR3 spans 15 amino acids. CDR3 loop: CASSSTGTSKLEQFF. The CDR3 region has the DNA TGTGCCAGCAGCTCGACCGGGACTAGCAAGCTGGAGCAGTTCTTC.

The chain is built from TRBV7-2 and TRBJ2-2; a possible D gene is TRBD2 (5 bases). The CDR3 has 17 residues. Looked up from germline, CDR1 is SGHTA and CDR2 is FQGNSA. Between the trimmed V and J ends, which lost 0 bases and 7 bases, there was a span of 18 bases. DNA for the CDR3: TGTGCCAGCAGCTTAGCGGAGGCAGTGGTGATCGACGGGGAGCTGTTTTTT. Amino acids: CASSLAEAVVIDGELFF. The full variable domain, with the rest looked up from reference TRBV7-2 and TRBJ2-2, is GAGVSQSPSNKVTEKGKDVELRCDPISGHTALYWYRQSLGQGLEFLIYFQGNSAPDKSGLPSDRFSAERTGGSVSTLTIQRTQQEDSAVYLCASSLAEAVVIDGELFFGEGSRLTVL.

This chain links TRBV20-1 with TRBJ1-2; no definite D call. The CDR3 length is 13 residues. CDR1 and CDR2 from the germline V gene are DFQATT and SNEGSKA (reference sequence). V was clipped by 5 bases and J by 4 bases, with 14 bases between them. CDR3 in amino acids: CSAPIGPGYGYTF. In nucleotides, the CDR3 is TGCAGTGCTCCCATCGGGCCGGGCTATGGCTACACCTTC.

This clonotype has ten or more counts. This chain links TRBV5-1 with TRBJ1-3, with 7 bases fitting TRBD1. The V segment lost 0 bases and the J segment 3 bases; nucleotides outside the gene matches: 0. The CDR3 covers 14 residues. The germline gives CDR1 SGHRS, CDR2 YFSETQ. The CDR3 DNA is TGCGCCAGCAGCTTGGACAGGGGTGGAAACACCATATATTTT. Protein: CASSLDRGGNTIYF.

This chain joins TRBV7-2 and TRBJ1-1, with a possible D match to TRBD1 (5 bases). This CDR3 contains 12 residues. V lost 2 bases and J 11 bases, leaving 12 bases between the germline ends. Germline CDR1 reads SGHTA; CDR2 reads FQGNSA. The CDR3 protein is CASSLTDRRAFF. The CDR3 DNA is TGTGCCAGCAGCTTAACAGACAGACGGGCTTTCTTT.

This clonotype showed up just a few times. The rearrangement links TRBV20-1 to TRBJ1-4; the D gene is possibly TRBD1 (5 bases). From germline, CDR1 is DFQATT and CDR2 SNEGSKA (reference sequence). Trimming pared 4 bases from V and 0 bases from J, leaving 12 bases between. There are 15 residues in the CDR3. CDR3 sequence: CSAKPWGATNEKLFF. For the CDR3, the DNA is TGCAGTGCTAAGCCGTGGGGGGCAACTAATGAAAAACTGTTTTTT.

V and J are TRBV5-1 and TRBJ1-2; D possibly corresponds to TRBD1 (5 bases). CDR1 is SGHRS and CDR2 is YFSETQ in the germline V gene. Between the trimmed V and J ends, which lost 0 bases and 4 bases, there was a span of 13 bases. This CDR3 has 15 amino acids. Here the CDR3 DNA reads TGCGCCAGCAGCTTGGAGGGACTGACTTCCTATGGCTACACCTTC. It translates to CASSLEGLTSYGYTF.

The genes are TRBV15 and TRBJ1-5; no reliable D call. CDR3 length equals 15 residues. The V end was cut by 0 bases, the J end by 1 base, with 7 bases between. Germline values: CDR1 LNHNV, CDR2 YYDKDF (reference sequence). The CDR3 loop is CATSREGNSNQPQHF. The CDR3 DNA sequence: TGTGCCACCAGCAGAGAGGGTAACAGCAATCAGCCCCAGCATTTT.

This clonotype has a handful of counts. The genes are TRBV6-2 or TRBV6-3 and TRBJ1-1, with no clear D. V was pared by 2 bases and J by 6 bases, with 4 bases between. The CDR3 is 11 amino acids. The germline V gene has CDR1 MNHEY and CDR2 SVGEGT. The DNA of the CDR3 is TGTGCCAGCAGTTACGCCGCTGAAGCTTTCTTT. The encoded protein is CASSYAAEAFF.

The chain combines TRBV19 with TRBJ1-2; D unresolved. Germline loops: CDR1 LNHDA, CDR2 SQIVND (reference sequence). The V end was cut by 8 bases, the J end by 4 bases, with 11 bases between. The CDR3 has 12 residues. CDR3 in amino acids: CASWGTSYGYTF. CDR3 sequence (DNA): TGTGCCAGTTGGGGAACTTCCTATGGCTACACCTTC.

This clonotype was counted a few times. The chain joins TRBV28 to TRBJ2-7; D is perhaps TRBD2 (6 bases). Germline V gives CDR1 MDHEN, CDR2 SYDVKM. This CDR3 is built from 13 residues. Trimming cost V 8 bases and J 6 bases, with 17 bases left between them. Here the CDR3 reads CASGTGLSFEQYF. The CDR3 DNA reads TGTGCCAGCGGGACGGGACTCTCTTTCGAGCAGTACTTC.

This clonotype occurred a few times. The chain links TRBV10-2 to TRBJ2-5; no clear D gene. The germline V and J ends were trimmed by 4 bases and 2 bases, with 11 bases remaining between them. The CDR3 is 14 amino acids. Germline V CDR1 and CDR2: WSHSY, SAAADI. The CDR3 spells CASSVNTVQETQYF. As DNA, the CDR3 is TGCGCCAGCAGTGTCAATACGGTACAAGAGACCCAGTACTTC.

V usage is TRBV7-9 and J usage is TRBJ2-3; weak D call: TRBD1 (5 bases). Germline values: CDR1 SEHNR, CDR2 FQNEAQ (reference sequence). V lost 5 bases to trimming and J lost 15 bases, with 21 bases between them. This CDR3 spans 13 amino acids. CDR3 sequence (DNA): TGTGCCAGCAGCCCCCCCACAGGCGGAAAGGATTATTTT. Amino acids: CASSPPTGGKDYF.

This clonotype was observed a few times. This rearrangement joins TRBV6-2 or TRBV6-3 to TRBJ2-5; D may be TRBD1 (6 bases). The CDR3 consists of 13 residues. The germline V and J ends were trimmed by 11 bases and 2 bases, with 15 bases remaining between them. The germline V gene encodes CDR1 MNHEY and CDR2 SVGEGT. The CDR3 DNA follows: TGTGCCGGGGGCGGGTCCGAGCAAGAGACCCAGTACTTC. Residues: CAGGGSEQETQYF.

The chain joins TRBV5-1 to TRBJ2-7, with TRBD1 identical over 8 bases. Trimming took 4 bases from V and 3 from J; bases not matched to a gene: 9. CDR1 is SGHRS and CDR2 is YFSETQ in the germline V gene. This CDR3 is built from 15 residues. The DNA of the CDR3 is TGCGCCAGCAGCGTGGACAGGGCCTCCCACTACGAGCAGTACTTC. This codes for CASSVDRASHYEQYF.

The gene calls are TRBV20-1 and TRBJ2-2; no reliable D call. Germline values: CDR1 DFQATT, CDR2 SNEGSKA (reference sequence). Trimming shortened V by 2 bases and J by 0 bases, and 1 base separated the two germline ends. CDR3 length: 12 residues. CDR3 sequence: CSARPNTGELFF. The CDR3 DNA reads as TGCAGTGCTAGACCGAACACCGGGGAGCTGTTTTTT.

This clonotype appeared a single time. This chain uses TRBV14 with TRBJ2-3; 8 positions match TRBD2. The CDR3 runs 15 residues. Germline CDR1 is SGHDN and CDR2 is FVKESK. The junction had 8 bases not matched to a gene; V was cut back by 6 bases and J by 3 bases. The CDR3 protein is CASRSGTRGTDTQYF. The CDR3 bases are TGTGCCAGCAGAAGTGGGACTAGGGGAACAGATACGCAGTATTTT. The whole variable domain, filled in from reference TRBV14 and TRBJ2-3, reads EAGVTQFPSHSVIEKGQTVTLRCDPISGHDNLYWYRRVMGKEIKFLLHFVKESKQDESGMPNNRFLAERTGGTYSTLKVQPAELEDSGVYFCASRSGTRGTDTQYFGPGTRLTVL.

This clonotype was recorded a few times. The genes are TRBV29-1 and TRBJ1-1; D remains ambiguous. Germline-derived CDR1 and CDR2 are SQVTM and ANQGSEA. Trimming removed 2 bases at V and 0 bases at J, with 7 bases between. This CDR3 comprises 13 residues. The CDR3 reads CSVENLMNTEAFF. Written as DNA, the CDR3 is TGCAGCGTTGAAAACCTTATGAACACTGAAGCTTTCTTT.